The 32 T cell receptor beta chains below all came from one sample that was sequenced in a study of cytomegalovirus exposure and HLA in healthy donors. This PCR relied on a set of 60 Vbeta primers and 13 Jbeta primers. Data came from immunoSEQ multiplex PCR; TCRdb stores just in-frame clones and leaves some out. Found here are some 90,000 clones, 80% of them singletons; the top ten hold about 32%. Specimen: PBMCs. The receptors originated from a man aged 45-65 years in good health and CMV-seropositive.

This clone has just a few counts. A read error may produce the germline difference seen at one junction end. The chain links TRBV7-7 to TRBJ2-5, with D unresolved. Germline CDR1 and CDR2: SSHAT and FNYEAQ (reference sequence). The CDR3 covers 12 residues. CDR3 sequence: CASSPSGETQYF. CDR3 bases: TGTGCTAGCAGCCCCTCGGGAGAGACCCAGTACTTC.

V is TRBV11-3 and J is TRBJ2-7, with a tentative D call TRBD1 (5 bases). There are 15 residues in the CDR3. Trimming took off 1 base at V and 2 bases at J, with 12 bases between the two ends. Germline-derived CDR1 and CDR2 are SGHNT and YENEEA. This CDR3 reads CASSLGGGAPYEQYF. DNA for the CDR3: TGTGCCAGCAGCTTAGGGGGTGGGGCGCCCTACGAGCAGTACTTC.

The chain couples TRBV7-9 to TRBJ1-4; 8 bases agree with TRBD1. J lost 6 bases, V lost 8 bases, and 5 bases had no gene match. The germline CDR1 and CDR2 sequences are SEHNR and FQNEAQ (reference sequence). The CDR3 extends over 13 amino acids. CDR3 nucleotide sequence: TGTGCCAGCGCCGGGACAGGAGATGAAAAACTGTTTTTT. This gives the protein CASAGTGDEKLFF.

V gene TRBV28 combines with J gene TRBJ2-7, with 8 bases matching TRBD1. This CDR3 comprises 15 residues. V lost 2 bases, J lost 7 bases, and 10 bases stayed unmatched. Germline V gene sequence: CDR1 MDHEN, CDR2 SYDVKM. In DNA form, the CDR3 reads TGTGCCAGCAGTTTACCCGCAGGGACAGGTGGGGAGCAGTACTTC. It codes for CASSLPAGTGGEQYF.

With regard to this clone: Its ends do not fully match the called genes, so a read error is possible. The chain couples TRBV10-3 to TRBJ2-7, with TRBD2 matching 7 bases. The CDR3 loop spans 12 amino acids. Per the germline V gene, CDR1 is ENHRY and CDR2 is SYGVKD. The CDR3 DNA sequence: TGTGCCATAAGGGAGGGCTCCCACGAGCAGTACTTC. Its protein is CAIREGSHEQYF.

The chain joins TRBV14 to TRBJ2-7; 8 bases line up with TRBD1. V shed 4 bases, J shed 6 bases, and the junction held 5 bases outside the gene matches. CDR1 is SGHDN and CDR2 is FVKESK in the germline V gene. The length of the CDR3 is 13 residues. The CDR3 region is CASSRGQGTEQYF. CDR3 DNA sequence: TGTGCCAGCAGCCGAGGACAGGGAACCGAGCAGTACTTC.

The rearrangement uses TRBV19 and TRBJ2-1; D perhaps matches TRBD1 (5 bases). The ends were cut back, 0 bases at V and 1 base at J, with 7 bases in the middle. Germline-derived CDR1 and CDR2 are LNHDA and SQIVND (reference sequence). The length of the CDR3 is 15 residues. The CDR3 reads CASSIEDRSYNEQFF. CDR3 nucleotide sequence: TGTGCCAGTAGTATAGAAGACAGATCCTACAATGAGCAGTTCTTC.

This sequence joins TRBV30 and TRBJ2-7; 7 bases line up with TRBD1. With V trimmed by 4 bases and J by 3 bases, 9 bases remained unmatched. CDR3 length: 14 amino acids. Germline V gives CDR1 GTSNPN, CDR2 SVGIG (reference sequence). CDR3 protein: CAWTPGQGDYEQYF. CDR3 bases: TGTGCCTGGACGCCGGGGCAGGGGGACTACGAGCAGTACTTC.

The chain employs TRBV9 and TRBJ1-1, with 7 bases fitting TRBD1. Germline V gene lookup returns CDR1 SGDLS and CDR2 YYNGEE. This CDR3 has 14 residues. Trimming cost V 3 bases and J 2 bases; bases outside gene matches: 4. CDR3 protein: CASSARDSNTEAFF. DNA of the CDR3: TGTGCCAGCAGCGCCCGGGACAGTAACACTGAAGCTTTCTTT.

The rearrangement links TRBV7-9 to TRBJ2-1; possible D gene TRBD2, 6 bases. CDR1 is SEHNR and CDR2 is FQNEAQ in the germline V gene (reference sequence). The germline V and J ends were trimmed by 4 bases and 0 bases, with 7 bases remaining between them. This CDR3 is 14 amino acids long. CDR3 DNA: TGTGCCAGCAGCTGGGGGGTCTCCTACAATGAGCAGTTCTTC. This encodes CASSWGVSYNEQFF.

This clone was seen a few times. The chain joins TRBV10-3 to TRBJ1-1, with no clear D. Trimming cost V 7 bases and J 1 base, with 10 bases left between them. Germline V lookup: CDR1 ENHRY, CDR2 SYGVKD. This CDR3 has 13 residues. The CDR3 is CAITGTWNTEAFF. CDR3 nucleotides: TGTGCCATCACCGGTACGTGGAACACTGAAGCTTTCTTT.

This clone has more than one count but fewer than ten. This sequence joins TRBV5-5 and TRBJ2-7; 8 bases align to TRBD1. V trimming: 3 bases; J trimming: 3 bases; junction bases outside the gene matches: 5. The germline V gene has CDR1 SGHKS and CDR2 YYEKEE (reference sequence). The CDR3 has 14 residues. The CDR3 here is CASSSDTGGYEQYF. The CDR3 bases are TGTGCCAGCAGCTCGGATACAGGGGGCTACGAGCAGTACTTC. Drawing the rest from reference TRBV5-5 and TRBJ2-7, the complete variable domain is DAGVTQSPTHLIKTRGQQVTLRCSPISGHKSVSWYQQVLGQGPQFIFQYYEKEERGRGNFPDRFSARQFPNYSSELNVNALLLGDSALYLCASSSDTGGYEQYFGPGTRLTVT.

Comments on this clone: The junction and the germline gene differ at one end; a read error may be behind it. The chain combines TRBV19 with TRBJ1-1; the D gene is possibly TRBD1 (5 bases). CDR1 is LNHDA, CDR2 SQIVND, per germline (reference sequence). The CDR3 has 11 residues. CDR3 amino acids: CASSIGAEVNF. CDR3 coding DNA: TGTGCCAGTAGTATTGGGGCAGAGGTTAACTTT.

This clone was detected a few times. Distinct nucleotide sequences in the sample also encode this CDR3. This chain uses TRBV7-2 with TRBJ2-7; 8 nucleotides line up with TRBD2. Trimming at V came to 0 bases and at J to 2 bases, leaving 3 bases not matched to a gene. Germline loops: CDR1 SGHTA, CDR2 FQGNSA. This CDR3 has 15 residues. Written as DNA, the CDR3 is TGTGCCAGCAGCTTAGCGGCGGGAGGTACCTACGAGCAGTACTTC. It is translated as CASSLAAGGTYEQYF.

V usage is TRBV30 and J usage is TRBJ2-6; D is possibly TRBD2 (6 bases). The CDR3 loop spans 16 amino acids. Trimming pared 8 bases from V and 0 bases from J, leaving 17 bases between. Germline CDR1 and CDR2: GTSNPN and SVGIG (reference sequence). The DNA for the CDR3 is TGTGCCCATACGGAGGGGACCTCCTCTGGGGCCAACGTCCTGACTTTC. This codes for CAHTEGTSSGANVLTF.

V and J are TRBV10-1 and TRBJ2-2; 8 nucleotides line up with TRBD2. The CDR3 consists of 13 residues. The V gene's germline CDR1 is WNHNN and CDR2 SYGVQD (reference sequence). Trimming took 6 bases from V and 7 from J; bases not matched to a gene: 4. The DNA for the CDR3 is TGCGCCAGCAGCCCACTAGCGGTCGGGGAGCTGTTTTTT. The encoded protein is CASSPLAVGELFF.

This clone has just one count. The gene calls are TRBV11-2 and TRBJ2-7, with TRBD2 as a possible D gene (5 bases). V lost 5 bases and J 0 bases, leaving 11 bases between the germline ends. The germline gives CDR1 SGHAT, CDR2 FQNNGV. The CDR3 contains 14 residues. The CDR3 sequence is CASSPMRASYEQYF. CDR3 nucleotide sequence: TGTGCCAGCAGCCCGATGCGGGCCTCCTACGAGCAGTACTTC. The whole variable domain, remainder taken from reference TRBV11-2 and TRBJ2-7, is EAGVAQSPRYKIIEKRQSVAFWCNPISGHATLYWYQQILGQGPKLLIQFQNNGVVDDSQLPKDRFSAERLKGVDSTLKIQPAKLEDSAVYLCASSPMRASYEQYFGPGTRLTVT.

Only one count was recorded for this clone. The chain uses TRBV5-4 and TRBJ1-1, with a weak D call TRBD1 (5 bases). The V and J ends lost 4 bases and 1 base respectively, with 8 bases between them. Germline assignment: CDR1 SGHNT and CDR2 YYREEE (reference sequence). The CDR3 runs to 13 residues. The CDR3, as DNA: TGTGCCAGCAGCATCGACAGGAACACTGAAGCTTTCTTT. This encodes CASSIDRNTEAFF.

In nucleotides, the CDR3 is TGCGCCAGCAGCCAAGATAGGGGACTAGTTACCGGGGAGCTGTTTTTT. Amino acids: CASSQDRGLVTGELFF. The chain recombines TRBV4-1 with TRBJ2-2; 8 bases agree with TRBD2. The CDR3 is 16 amino acids. The germline CDR1 and CDR2 sequences are MGHRA and YSYEKL. The ends lost 0 bases at V and 5 bases at J; junction bases unmatched: 5.

The rearrangement joins TRBV5-6 to TRBJ2-3; D may be TRBD2 (6 bases). Germline lookup yields CDR1 SGHDT and CDR2 YYEEEE. This CDR3 comprises 14 residues. V was shortened by 4 bases and J by 9 bases, with 18 bases between the two germline ends. The CDR3 region is CASSPGLSLGTQYF. DNA of the CDR3: TGTGCCAGCAGCCCGGGACTTTCTTTGGGCACGCAGTATTTT.

This clone was recorded once. J is TRBJ1-3 and V is TRBV7-9; 7 nucleotides align to TRBD1. V shed 5 bases, J shed 6 bases, and the junction held 4 bases outside the gene matches. Germline CDR1 reads SEHNR; CDR2 reads FQNEAQ (reference sequence). CDR3 length: 13 amino acids. CDR3 sequence: CASSLGTANTIYF. The DNA for the CDR3 is TGTGCCAGCAGCCTAGGGACAGCAAACACCATATATTTT.

This clone was found once. This chain uses TRBV5-4 with TRBJ2-1, with TRBD2 matching over 7 bases. This CDR3 contains 15 residues. Trimming at V came to 3 bases and at J to 0 bases, leaving 3 bases not matched to a gene. Looked up from germline, CDR1 is SGHNT and CDR2 is YYREEE (reference sequence). Written as DNA, the CDR3 is TGTGCCAGCAGCTCCGGGGGGAGCTCCTACAATGAGCAGTTCTTC. Protein sequence: CASSSGGSSYNEQFF. The full variable domain, in which reference TRBV5-4 and TRBJ2-1 provide the parts outside the CDR3, is ETGVTQSPTHLIKTRGQQVTLRCSSQSGHNTVSWYQQALGQGPQFIFQYYREEENGRGNFPPRFSGLQFPNYSSELNVNALELDDSALYLCASSSGGSSYNEQFFGPGTRLTVL.

The chain recombines TRBV4-2 with TRBJ2-2; a possible D gene is TRBD2 (5 bases). The CDR3 has 13 residues. The V gene lost 1 base and the J gene lost 5 bases, with 5 bases spanning the gap. Looked up from germline, CDR1 is LGHNA and CDR2 is YNFKEQ. This chain's CDR3 is CASSQGRTGELFF. CDR3 nucleotide sequence: TGTGCCAGCAGCCAAGGGAGGACCGGGGAGCTGTTTTTT.

The chain couples TRBV7-3 to TRBJ2-2, with D perhaps TRBD2 (6 bases). The germline V gene has CDR1 SGHTA and CDR2 FQGTGA. This CDR3 has 14 amino acids. V dropped 5 bases and J dropped 2 bases, with 9 bases sitting between them. The DNA for the CDR3 is TGTGCCAGCAGCCGGGACTTTAACACCGGGGAGCTGTTTTTT. It is translated as CASSRDFNTGELFF.

This clone is a singleton in its sample. This chain connects TRBV2 to TRBJ2-7; 10 nucleotides align to TRBD1. The CDR3 runs 16 residues. CDR1 is SNHLY and CDR2 is FYNNEI in the germline V gene. The J segment lost 2 bases and the V segment lost 9 bases, leaving 13 bases of the junction unmatched. The CDR3, as DNA: TGTGCCAGTCTCCTTGGGCCCGGACAGGGGGCCTACGAGCAGTACTTC. This gives the protein CASLLGPGQGAYEQYF.

This clone was recorded only once. Germline and junction disagree at one end, which may indicate a read error. Other DNA sequences of this sample code for an identical CDR3. The CDR3 reads CASRRTALSGNTIYF. In nucleotides, the CDR3 is TGCGCCAGTAGACGGACAGCACTCTCTGGAAACACCATATATTTT. V is TRBV19 and J is TRBJ1-3; possible D gene TRBD1, 6 bases. CDR3 length: 15 amino acids. The germline CDR1 and CDR2 sequences are LNHDA and SQIVND (reference sequence).

V is TRBV6-1 and J is TRBJ2-2, with 13 bases lining up with TRBD2. Germline CDR1 MNHNS, CDR2 SASEGT. V was pared by 2 bases and J by 1 base, with 7 bases of the junction left unmatched. The CDR3 covers 19 residues. This CDR3 reads CASSETSGRAEGNTGELFF. Written as DNA, the CDR3 is TGTGCCAGCAGTGAAACTAGCGGGAGGGCCGAGGGGAACACCGGGGAGCTGTTTTTT.

The CDR3 nucleotides read TGTGCCAGTAGTATAGGCAGGCTTAGCAATCAGCCCCAGCATTTT. Protein product: CASSIGRLSNQPQHF. The V and J genes are TRBV19 and TRBJ1-5, with D unresolved. V lost 1 base and J 0 bases, leaving 7 bases between the germline ends. In germline, CDR1 is LNHDA, CDR2 SQIVND (reference sequence). The CDR3 length is 15 residues.

The V gene is TRBV2, the J gene TRBJ2-1, with D possibly being TRBD1 (6 bases). Germline CDR1 and CDR2: SNHLY and FYNNEI. V lost 5 bases and J 9 bases, leaving 14 bases between the germline ends. The CDR3 has 13 residues. The CDR3 DNA reads as TGTGCCAGCAGTCTCAGGGGCGAGGGTGAGCAGTTCTTC. It is translated as CASSLRGEGEQFF.

This chain's CDR3 is CASSMRQPIYGYTF. The CDR3 DNA is TGTGCCAGTAGTATGCGGCAGCCGATCTATGGCTACACCTTC. The V call is TRBV19, the J call TRBJ1-2; D is unclear. The V gene lost 3 bases and the J gene lost 4 bases, with 12 bases spanning the gap. In germline, CDR1 is LNHDA, CDR2 SQIVND (reference sequence). This CDR3 is 14 amino acids long.

The gene calls are TRBV4-1 and TRBJ2-7, with 9 bases lining up with TRBD1. The germline gives CDR1 MGHRA, CDR2 YSYEKL. This CDR3 is built from 15 residues. Losses at the gene ends were 4 bases for V and 6 bases for J; bases not matched to a gene: 10. In DNA form, the CDR3 reads TGCGCCAGCAGCCCGACCCGGACAGGGGCCCTCGAGCAGTACTTC. Translation gives CASSPTRTGALEQYF.

The chain carries TRBV25-1 and TRBJ2-2; D perhaps matches TRBD2 (6 bases). V was pared by 6 bases and J by 4 bases, with 15 bases between. CDR1 and CDR2 from the germline V gene are MGHDK and SYGVNS. This CDR3 comprises 15 residues. The CDR3 DNA reads TGTGCCAGCAGCCACACCGGGACTGTCACCGGGGAGCTGTTTTTT. Amino acids: CASSHTGTVTGELFF. Full variable domain (rest looked up from reference TRBV25-1 and TRBJ2-2): EADIYQTPRYLVIGTGKKITLECSQTMGHDKMYWYQQDPGMELHLIHYSYGVNSTEKGDLSSESTVSRIRTEHFPLTLESARPSHTSQYLCASSHTGTVTGELFFGEGSRLTVL.